These 27 T cell receptor beta chains share one sample of origin, sequenced in a study of T cells after yellow fever vaccination. TCRdb itself ran the 5' RACE reads through MiXCR, one entry per CDR3 protein. The table lists 500,000 to 650,000 distinct CDR3 sequences, roughly a sixth of them singletons. The specimen comprised PBMCs, sampled more than 4 days after the first yellow fever vaccination. These receptors were taken from a man between 18 and 35 years old who received the YFV17D yellow fever vaccine.

This clonotype turned up a few times. The chain couples TRBV29-1 to TRBJ2-4; D is unclear. The CDR3 is 12 amino acids. Germline loops: CDR1 SQVTM, CDR2 ANQGSEA. The V and J ends lost 4 bases and 8 bases respectively, with 12 bases between them. DNA of the CDR3: TGCAGCGTTGGAAACGGATGGGACATTCAGTACTTC. Translating gives CSVGNGWDIQYF.

This clonotype was counted only a few times. CDR3 region: CASSVAGGEETQYF. The CDR3 DNA reads TGTGCCAGCAGCGTAGCGGGGGGGGAAGAGACCCAGTACTTC. The chain employs TRBV9 and TRBJ2-5; 8 positions match TRBD2. Looked up from germline, CDR1 is SGDLS and CDR2 is YYNGEE. The CDR3 is 14 residues long. J gave up 3 bases and V 0 bases, and 1 base lay outside the gene matches. Full variable domain (rest looked up from reference TRBV9 and TRBJ2-5): DSGVTQTPKHLITATGQRVTLRCSPRSGDLSVYWYQQSLDQGLQFLIQYYNGEERAKGNILERFSAQQFPDLHSELNLSSLELGDSALYFCASSVAGGEETQYFGPGTRLLVL.

Worth noting for this clonotype: A much larger clone lies a single base off, so this may be a read error. The genes are TRBV28 and TRBJ1-1; D gene uncertain. The V end was cut by 2 bases, the J end by 3 bases, with 4 bases between. Germline CDR1 and CDR2: MDHEN and SYDVKM. CDR3 length equals 12 residues. This CDR3 is CASSLQHTEAFF. The CDR3 nucleotides are TGTGCCAGCAGTTTACAGCACACTGAAGCTTTCTTT.

V usage is TRBV2 and J usage is TRBJ2-7; no clear D gene. The CDR3 runs 14 residues. The V gene's germline CDR1 is SNHLY and CDR2 FYNNEI. V lost 1 base and J lost 6, with 13 bases in between. DNA for the CDR3: TGTGCCAGCAGTGAAGGGGCGTCCTTCGGCGAGCAGTACTTC. This sequence encodes CASSEGASFGEQYF. Filled out from reference TRBV2 and TRBJ2-7, the complete variable domain reads EPEVTQTPSHQVTQMGQEVILRCVPISNHLYFYWYRQILGQKVEFLVSFYNNEISEKSEIFDDQFSVERPDGSNFTLKIRSTKLEDSAMYFCASSEGASFGEQYFGPGTRLTVT.

This clonotype has just a few counts. The chain is built from TRBV10-3 and TRBJ2-5, with a possible D match to TRBD1 (5 bases). Trimming took 0 bases from V and 5 from J, leaving 7 bases between them. The germline V gene encodes CDR1 ENHRY and CDR2 SYGVKD. CDR3 length equals 13 residues. The CDR3 DNA follows: TGTGCCATCAGTGAGTCAGGGGCGGAGACCCAGTACTTC. Its protein is CAISESGAETQYF.

This clonotype turned up a few times. The chain joins TRBV5-1 to TRBJ2-5; 8 bases agree with TRBD1. The CDR3 extends over 15 amino acids. V lost 4 bases and J lost 1; bases outside the gene matches: 6. Germline V gives CDR1 SGHRS, CDR2 YFSETQ. The CDR3 coding sequence is TGCGCCAGCAGCCCCCCACAGGGGGTCCAAGAGACCCAGTACTTC. Translation gives CASSPPQGVQETQYF.

This clonotype has a handful of counts. This rearrangement joins TRBV20-1 to TRBJ2-1; D uncertain. CDR3 size: 12 residues. Germline loops: CDR1 DFQATT, CDR2 SNEGSKA (reference sequence). V was cut by 0 bases and J by 9 bases, with 9 bases left in between. The CDR3 bases are TGCAGTGCTAGAGATCAAGCTCTTGAGCAGTTCTTC. Translated: CSARDQALEQFF.

This clonotype was seen at least ten times. V is TRBV21-1 and J is TRBJ2-2; no check of the table's D call, TRBD1, against the DNA was made. TRBV21-1 corresponds to a pseudogene. The CDR3 has 15 residues. In DNA, the CDR3 is TGTGCCAAGGGACAGGGGGAGCGCCGAACCGGGGAGCTGTTTTTT. This sequence encodes CAKGQGERRTGELFF.

The CDR3 region is CASSLRVQETQYF. In DNA, the CDR3 is TGTGCCAGCAGTTTGCGAGTACAAGAGACCCAGTACTTC. The chain combines TRBV12-3 or TRBV12-4 with TRBJ2-5; D is unclear. The CDR3 has 13 amino acids. V dropped 3 bases and J dropped 2 bases, with 7 bases sitting between them.

The chain couples TRBV6-2 or TRBV6-3 to TRBJ2-1; D ambiguous. The CDR3 length is 13 residues. Germline CDR1 and CDR2: MNHEY and SVGEGT. Deletions cut 6 bases from V and 0 bases from J, with 6 bases between. The CDR3 reads CASRPSSYNEQFF. CDR3 sequence (DNA): TGTGCCAGCAGACCCAGCTCCTACAATGAGCAGTTCTTC.

The chain recombines TRBV5-1 with TRBJ2-7, with TRBD2 as a possible D gene (5 bases). The CDR3 is made up of 16 amino acids. The germline CDR1 and CDR2 sequences are SGHRS and YFSETQ. V gave up 1 base and J gave up 4 bases, with 18 bases separating them. CDR3 residues: CASSLFPEDSEYEQYF. CDR3 in DNA: TGCGCCAGCAGCTTGTTCCCCGAGGACTCGGAGTACGAGCAGTACTTC.

This CDR3 reads CASSLGTVYEQYV. The CDR3 nucleotides are TGTGCCAGCAGTTTGGGGACGGTCTACGAGCAGTACGTC. The chain is built from TRBV12-3 or TRBV12-4 and TRBJ2-7; either TRBD1 or TRBD2 may fit D (5 bases each). The CDR3 covers 13 residues. V dropped 3 bases and J dropped 3 bases, with 9 bases sitting between them.

This clonotype was seen a handful of times. V gene TRBV7-2 combines with J gene TRBJ1-1; a weak D match, TRBD1 (6 bases). Germline assignment: CDR1 SGHTA and CDR2 FQGNSA. The V end was cut by 2 bases, the J end by 3 bases, with 16 bases between. The CDR3 contains 16 residues. CDR3 nucleotide sequence: TGTGCCAGCAGCTTACTGGCGGGGGCCAGGGACACTGAAGCTTTCTTT. Translating it yields CASSLLAGARDTEAFF.

This clonotype was recorded a few times. The chain is built from TRBV6-1 and TRBJ2-5; 13 nucleotides agree with TRBD2. The CDR3 runs 15 residues. Germline CDR1 and CDR2: MNHNS and SASEGT. V gave up 10 bases and J gave up 1 base; unmatched junction bases: 6. DNA of the CDR3: TGTGCCACTAGGGGGACTAGCGGGGTCCAAGAGACCCAGTACTTC. It yields the protein CATRGTSGVQETQYF.

This clonotype was seen a handful of times. The V call is TRBV9, the J call TRBJ1-1; 11 nucleotides agree with TRBD1. The CDR3 extends over 15 amino acids. V shed 1 base and J 5 bases; nucleotides not matched to a gene: 4. Germline V gives CDR1 SGDLS, CDR2 YYNGEE. The CDR3 loop reads CASSVWDRGETEAFF. CDR3 in DNA: TGTGCCAGCAGCGTATGGGACAGGGGGGAAACTGAAGCTTTCTTT.

The rearrangement links TRBV27 to TRBJ1-1, with TRBD1 matching 8 bases. CDR3 size: 16 residues. Unmatched junction bases numbered 7, after V lost 3 bases and J lost 1 base. Per germline, CDR1 MNHEY and CDR2 SMNVEV (reference sequence). The DNA of the CDR3 is TGTGCCAGCAGTTTCCTAGGGACAGGCGGGAACACTGAAGCTTTCTTT. It codes for CASSFLGTGGNTEAFF.

This clonotype has a count of ten or more. The V gene is TRBV28, the J gene TRBJ2-6, with D possibly matching TRBD1 (5 bases). V gave up 3 bases and J gave up 0 bases, with 12 bases separating them. Germline loops: CDR1 MDHEN, CDR2 SYDVKM. The CDR3 is 17 amino acids. CDR3 sequence reads: CASSFLGPSSGANVLTF. CDR3 DNA sequence: TGTGCCAGCAGTTTCCTGGGGCCAAGCTCTGGGGCCAACGTCCTGACTTTC. The full variable domain, its missing parts supplied by reference TRBV28 and TRBJ2-6, is DVKVTQSSRYLVKRTGEKVFLECVQDMDHENMFWYRQDPGLGLRLIYFSYDVKMKEKGDIPEGYSVSREKKERFSLILESASTNQTSMYLCASSFLGPSSGANVLTFGAGSRLTVL.

To note about this clonotype: The germline gene is not matched at one end of the junction; a read error may be the cause. This chain uses TRBV3-1 with TRBJ1-1; D is unresolved. There are 15 residues in the CDR3. Germline V lookup: CDR1 LGHDT, CDR2 YNNKEL (reference sequence). CDR3 bases: TGTGCCTGCAGCCAAGAGACGGACGGCCACCTGGGAGCTTTCTTT. Translation gives CACSQETDGHLGAFF. Drawing the rest from reference TRBV3-1 and TRBJ1-1, the complete variable domain is DTAVSQTPKYLVTQMGNDKSIKCEQNLGHDTMYWYKQDSKKFLKIMFSYNNKELIINETVPNRFSPKSPDKAHLNLHINSLELGDSAVYFCACSQETDGHLGAFFGQGTRLTVV.

The J gene is TRBJ2-5, the V gene TRBV2, with 8 bases identical to TRBD1. This CDR3 region has 14 residues. V was pared by 6 bases and J by 5 bases, with 8 bases of the junction left unmatched. Germline V gene lookup returns CDR1 SNHLY and CDR2 FYNNEI. The CDR3 DNA follows: TGTGCCAGCAGCGGACAGGGTATTATCGAGACCCAGTACTTC. It codes for CASSGQGIIETQYF.

V gene TRBV7-9 combines with J gene TRBJ2-1; D possibly matches TRBD1 or TRBD2 (7 bases each). The CDR3 length is 15 residues. Trimming took off 5 bases at V and 6 bases at J, with 17 bases between the two ends. Germline V gives CDR1 SEHNR, CDR2 FQNEAQ (reference sequence). The CDR3 nucleotides are TGTGCCAGCAGCCAGGGGACAGCGGGGAGCAATGAGCAGTTCTTC. This gives the protein CASSQGTAGSNEQFF.

This clonotype has at least ten counts. The chain uses TRBV6-2 or TRBV6-3 and TRBJ1-2, with D possibly TRBD1 on 6 matching bases. CDR3 length equals 17 residues. The V gene lost 7 bases and the J gene lost 5 bases, with 26 bases spanning the gap. CDR1 and CDR2 (germline): MNHEY, SVGEGT. The CDR3 DNA follows: TGTGCCAGCAACGACCAGCGGGACACCCTTAAGGGGTATGGCTACACCTTC. Amino acid sequence: CASNDQRDTLKGYGYTF.

The rearrangement joins TRBV6-2 or TRBV6-3 to TRBJ1-1; D gene uncertain. V was trimmed by 4 bases and J by 6 bases, leaving 18 bases between them. Germline assignment: CDR1 MNHEY and CDR2 SVGEGT. The CDR3 spans 15 residues. CDR3 sequence: CASSFEGYPRPEAFF. The CDR3 DNA follows: TGTGCCAGCAGTTTTGAGGGATACCCTCGTCCTGAAGCTTTCTTT.

The gene calls are TRBV5-1 and TRBJ1-2; TRBD1 matches at 10 bases. Germline trimming cut 4 bases from V and 8 bases from J; bases unmatched to any gene: 5. The germline CDR1 and CDR2 sequences are SGHRS and YFSETQ. There are 13 residues in the CDR3. The CDR3 DNA is TGCGCCAGCAGCGCTGGACAGGGGGAGGGCTACACCTTC. It codes for CASSAGQGEGYTF.

This rearrangement joins TRBV7-3 to TRBJ2-3; D possibly corresponds to TRBD1 (6 bases). The V end was cut by 2 bases, the J end by 5 bases, with 14 bases between. This CDR3 contains 15 residues. CDR1 and CDR2 from the germline V gene are SGHTA and FQGTGA. Here the CDR3 reads CASSLLQGSIDTQYF. CDR3 sequence (DNA): TGTGCCAGCAGCTTATTACAGGGAAGTATAGATACGCAGTATTTT.

V is TRBV6-5 and J is TRBJ1-5; D might be TRBD1 (6 bases). CDR3 size: 16 residues. Germline V gives CDR1 MNHEY, CDR2 SVGAGI. V lost 4 bases, J lost 2 bases, and 15 bases lay in between. CDR3 coding DNA: TGTGCCAGCAGTTCAACAGGGTCGGCTGGCAATCAGCCCCAGCATTTT. Translating it yields CASSSTGSAGNQPQHF.

This clonotype was counted a few times. This rearrangement joins TRBV5-1 to TRBJ1-5; D ambiguous. In germline, CDR1 is SGHRS, CDR2 YFSETQ. Trimming pared 2 bases from V and 6 bases from J, leaving 12 bases between. The CDR3 spans 14 residues. In nucleotides, the CDR3 is TGCGCCAGCAGCTTAGGTGAGAGTGGTCAGCCCCAGCATTTT. Amino acids: CASSLGESGQPQHF. Full variable domain (outside the CDR3, taken from reference TRBV5-1 and TRBJ1-5): KAGVTQTPRYLIKTRGQQVTLSCSPISGHRSVSWYQQTPGQGLQFLFEYFSETQRNKGNFPGRFSGRQFSNSRSEMNVSTLELGDSALYLCASSLGESGQPQHFGDGTRLSIL.

This clonotype was seen more than once but under ten times. J is TRBJ2-7 and V is TRBV9; 7 bases line up with TRBD2. The CDR3 has 13 residues. The germline CDR1 and CDR2 sequences are SGDLS and YYNGEE. The trim removed 4 bases at V and 7 bases at J, leaving 8 bases unmatched. The chain's CDR3 is CASSSGLPEEQYF. The CDR3 DNA is TGTGCCAGCAGCTCGGGACTACCAGAAGAGCAGTACTTC.